Shown below are 13 T cell receptor beta chains from a single sample sequenced in a study of beta chain features in type 1 diabetes. Every bit of the isolated RNA underwent reverse transcription, so sequencing read expressed TCRB transcripts. Generated by immunoSEQ multiplex PCR, the TCRdb table keeps only in-frame clones and is missing some. Of under 900,000 clones in the sample, about a sixth were seen once. The sample consisted of naive CD4+ T cells from blood. The receptor source for this set is a woman between 18 and 29 years old in good health.

This chain uses TRBV7-2 with TRBJ2-1; possible D gene TRBD2, 5 bases. CDR3 length equals 18 residues. V was cut by 2 bases and J by 3 bases, with 20 bases left in between. From germline, CDR1 is SGHTA and CDR2 FQGNSA. CDR3 protein: CASSLNLRVASLYNEQFF. In nucleotides, the CDR3 is TGTGCCAGCAGCTTAAATTTACGGGTAGCGAGCCTCTACAATGAGCAGTTCTTC.

The chain has TRBV19 and TRBJ1-5, with no clear D. Trimming left V 6 bases short and J 9 bases short, with 18 bases between. The CDR3 sequence is 14 residues long. Germline values: CDR1 LNHDA, CDR2 SQIVND (reference sequence). The CDR3 loop is CASSPSSGSRPQHF. CDR3 DNA: TGTGCCAGTAGCCCCTCGTCGGGGAGTCGGCCCCAGCATTTT.

Comment on this clone: This sample includes further DNA sequences coding for the same CDR3. The genes are TRBV10-3 and TRBJ1-4; D uncertain. Germline CDR1 reads ENHRY; CDR2 reads SYGVKD. Trimming took off 0 bases at V and 2 bases at J, with 1 base between the two ends. The CDR3 sequence is 13 residues long. This CDR3 reads CAISESTNEKLFF. Here the CDR3 DNA reads TGTGCCATCAGTGAGTCGACTAATGAAAAACTGTTTTTT.

V gene TRBV7-9 combines with J gene TRBJ2-5; tentatively, D is TRBD2 (6 bases). The germline V and J ends were trimmed by 3 bases and 5 bases, with 16 bases remaining between them. CDR3 length equals 15 residues. Per germline, CDR1 SEHNR and CDR2 FQNEAQ (reference sequence). The CDR3 region is CASSFAGPRAETQYF. CDR3 nucleotides: TGTGCCAGCAGCTTCGCGGGGCCACGGGCGGAGACCCAGTACTTC.

V is TRBV6-6 and J is TRBJ1-2; TRBD1 aligns across 11 bases. Germline CDR1 MNHNY, CDR2 SVGAGI (reference sequence). After removal of 10 bases from V and 7 bases from J, the junction contained 5 bases not matched to a gene. CDR3 size: 12 residues. The CDR3 loop reads CANFGTGGGYTF. The CDR3 coding sequence is TGTGCCAACTTCGGGACAGGGGGTGGCTACACCTTC.

This clone was counted only a few times. The gene calls are TRBV5-1 and TRBJ2-1, with 13 bases fitting TRBD2. After removal of 3 bases from V and 3 bases from J, the junction contained 12 bases not matched to a gene. Germline V gives CDR1 SGHRS, CDR2 YFSETQ. This CDR3 contains 19 residues. The CDR3, as DNA: TGCGCCAGCAGCTCGAGAGGGACTAGCGGGAAAAGTGGCTACAATGAGCAGTTCTTC. Translation gives CASSSRGTSGKSGYNEQFF. The full variable domain, its missing parts supplied by reference TRBV5-1 and TRBJ2-1, is KAGVTQTPRYLIKTRGQQVTLSCSPISGHRSVSWYQQTPGQGLQFLFEYFSETQRNKGNFPGRFSGRQFSNSRSEMNVSTLELGDSALYLCASSSRGTSGKSGYNEQFFGPGTRLTVL.

V is TRBV6-5 and J is TRBJ2-3, with 10 bases matching TRBD2. The junction had 6 bases not matched to a gene; V was cut back by 6 bases and J by 6 bases. From germline, CDR1 is MNHEY and CDR2 SVGAGI. The CDR3 runs to 14 residues. This CDR3 is CASSLAGAPDTQYF. DNA for the CDR3: TGTGCCAGCAGCCTAGCGGGAGCTCCCGATACGCAGTATTTT.

This clone was seen a handful of times. This rearrangement joins TRBV5-4 to TRBJ2-7, with D maybe TRBD2 (6 bases). V was clipped by 3 bases and J by 7 bases, with 17 bases between them. The CDR3 spans 14 residues. The germline V gene encodes CDR1 SGHNT and CDR2 YYREEE (reference sequence). DNA for the CDR3: TGTGCCAGCAGCTCGGGACTGGGCCTGAGGGAGCAGTACTTC. Its protein product is CASSSGLGLREQYF.

The rearrangement joins TRBV5-1 to TRBJ2-3; 9 positions match TRBD1. Per the germline V gene, CDR1 is SGHRS and CDR2 is YFSETQ. The CDR3 is 16 amino acids. The junction had 10 bases not matched to a gene; V was cut back by 4 bases and J by 4 bases. The CDR3 spells CASSLGDREWADTQYF. Here the CDR3 DNA reads TGCGCCAGCAGCCTAGGGGACAGGGAGTGGGCAGATACGCAGTATTTT.

This clone was counted only a few times. The V gene is TRBV10-3, the J gene TRBJ2-1; 9 nucleotides align to TRBD2. The germline V gene encodes CDR1 ENHRY and CDR2 SYGVKD. With 11 bases clipped from V and 10 bases from J, the junction kept 12 bases outside the gene matches. The CDR3 contains 13 residues. The CDR3 coding sequence is TGTGCCGGCAGACAGACTAGCGGACAAGAGCAGTTCTTC. Translation: CAGRQTSGQEQFF.

V and J are TRBV7-2 and TRBJ2-1; possible D gene TRBD2, 5 bases. V was clipped by 1 base and J by 3 bases, with 7 bases between them. The length of the CDR3 is 14 residues. Germline CDR1 and CDR2: SGHTA and FQGNSA. CDR3 sequence (DNA): TGTGCCAGCAGCTTAGACGGGAACTACAATGAGCAGTTCTTC. Protein product: CASSLDGNYNEQFF.

This clone has only a few counts. J is TRBJ2-7 and V is TRBV7-2; no clear D gene. The CDR3 is 14 amino acids. Trimming removed 2 bases at V and 9 bases at J, with 17 bases between. Germline V gene data show CDR1 as SGHTA and CDR2 as FQGNSA. DNA for the CDR3: TGTGCCAGCAGCTTAACTCCGGACGCGCCGCGGCAGTACTTC. Translating gives CASSLTPDAPRQYF.

V usage is TRBV11-2 and J usage is TRBJ1-1, with D tentatively TRBD1 (5 bases). This CDR3 has 15 amino acids. Germline V gene sequence: CDR1 SGHAT, CDR2 FQNNGV. Trimming stripped 6 bases from V and 10 bases from J, with 24 bases between. As DNA, the CDR3 is TGTGCCAGCAGATTGATGAGTTGGGGCCAGGGTACAGCTTTCTTT. As protein: CASRLMSWGQGTAFF.